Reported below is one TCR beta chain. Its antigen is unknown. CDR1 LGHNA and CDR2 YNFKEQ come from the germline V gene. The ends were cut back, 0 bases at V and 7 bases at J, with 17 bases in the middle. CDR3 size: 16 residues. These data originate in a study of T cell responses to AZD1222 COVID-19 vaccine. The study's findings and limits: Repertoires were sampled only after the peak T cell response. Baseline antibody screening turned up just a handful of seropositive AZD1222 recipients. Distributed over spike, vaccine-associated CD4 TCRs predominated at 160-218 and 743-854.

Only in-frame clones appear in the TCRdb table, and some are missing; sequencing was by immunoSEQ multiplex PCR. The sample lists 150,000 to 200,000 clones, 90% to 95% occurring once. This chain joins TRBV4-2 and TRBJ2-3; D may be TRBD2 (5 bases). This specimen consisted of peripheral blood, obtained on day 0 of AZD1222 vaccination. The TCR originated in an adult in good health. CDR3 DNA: TGTGCCAGCAGCCAAGATGGTAGCGCCGGCGCAAATACGCAGTATTTT. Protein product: CASSQDGSAGANTQYF.